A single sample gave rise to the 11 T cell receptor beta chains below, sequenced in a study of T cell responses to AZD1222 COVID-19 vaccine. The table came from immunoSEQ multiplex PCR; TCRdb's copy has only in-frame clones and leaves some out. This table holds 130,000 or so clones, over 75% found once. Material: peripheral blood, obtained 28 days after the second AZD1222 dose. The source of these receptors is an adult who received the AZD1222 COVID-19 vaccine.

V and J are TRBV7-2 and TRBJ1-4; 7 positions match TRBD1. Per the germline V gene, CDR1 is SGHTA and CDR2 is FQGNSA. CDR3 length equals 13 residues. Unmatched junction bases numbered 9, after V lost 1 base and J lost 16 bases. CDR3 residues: CASSLEGTGATFF. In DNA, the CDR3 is TGTGCCAGCAGCTTAGAGGGCACAGGGGCGACGTTTTTT.

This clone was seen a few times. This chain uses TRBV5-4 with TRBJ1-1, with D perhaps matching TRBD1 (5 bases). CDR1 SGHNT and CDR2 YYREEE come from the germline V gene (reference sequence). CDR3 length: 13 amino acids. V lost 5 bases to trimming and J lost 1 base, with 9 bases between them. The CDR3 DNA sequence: TGTGCCAGCAGGAAACAGGCGAACACTGAAGCTTTCTTT. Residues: CASRKQANTEAFF.

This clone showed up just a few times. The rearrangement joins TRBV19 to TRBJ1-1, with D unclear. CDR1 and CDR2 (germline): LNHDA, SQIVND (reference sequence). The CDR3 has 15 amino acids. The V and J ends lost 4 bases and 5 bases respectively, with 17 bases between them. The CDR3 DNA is TGTGCCAGTAGTACCCGCAGTAGAGGAAGGACTGAAGCTTTCTTT. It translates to CASSTRSRGRTEAFF.

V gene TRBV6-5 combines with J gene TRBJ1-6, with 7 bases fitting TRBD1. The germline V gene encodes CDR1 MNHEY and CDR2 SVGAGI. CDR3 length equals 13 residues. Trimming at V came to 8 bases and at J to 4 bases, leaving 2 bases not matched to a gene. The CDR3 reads CASWDSYNSPLHF. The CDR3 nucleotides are TGTGCCAGCTGGGACAGTTATAATTCACCCCTCCACTTT.

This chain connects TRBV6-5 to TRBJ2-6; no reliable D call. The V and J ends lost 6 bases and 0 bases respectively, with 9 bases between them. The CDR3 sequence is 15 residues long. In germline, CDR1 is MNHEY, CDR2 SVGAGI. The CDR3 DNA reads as TGTGCCAGCAGGGACGGAGCCTCTGGGGCCAACGTCCTGACTTTC. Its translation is CASRDGASGANVLTF.

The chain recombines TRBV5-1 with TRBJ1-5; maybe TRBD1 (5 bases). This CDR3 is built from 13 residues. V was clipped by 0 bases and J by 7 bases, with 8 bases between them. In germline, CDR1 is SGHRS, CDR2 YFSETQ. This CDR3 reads CASSLDWGQPQHF. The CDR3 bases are TGCGCCAGCAGCTTGGATTGGGGCCAGCCCCAGCATTTT.

CDR3 coding DNA: TGTGCCAGCAGTTACTTAGGGTCACTGAACACTGAAGCTTTCTTT. It is translated as CASSYLGSLNTEAFF. The chain has TRBV6-5 and TRBJ1-1, with no clear D. Germline V gene data show CDR1 as MNHEY and CDR2 as SVGAGI. The CDR3 is 15 amino acids. The germline V and J ends were trimmed by 1 base and 0 bases, with 9 bases remaining between them.

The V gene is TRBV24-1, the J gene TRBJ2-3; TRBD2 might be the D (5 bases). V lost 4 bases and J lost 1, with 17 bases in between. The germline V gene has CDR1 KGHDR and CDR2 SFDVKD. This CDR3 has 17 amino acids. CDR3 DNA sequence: TGTGCCACCAGTGACCGACTGACTACACAAGGCACAGATACGCAGTATTTT. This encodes CATSDRLTTQGTDTQYF.

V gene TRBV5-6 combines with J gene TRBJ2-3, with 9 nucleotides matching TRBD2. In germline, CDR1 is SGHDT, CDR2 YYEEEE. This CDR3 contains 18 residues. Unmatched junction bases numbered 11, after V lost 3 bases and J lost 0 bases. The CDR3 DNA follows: TGTGCCAGCAGCTCCCTAGCGGGAAAATCCCCTAGCACAGATACGCAGTATTTT. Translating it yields CASSSLAGKSPSTDTQYF. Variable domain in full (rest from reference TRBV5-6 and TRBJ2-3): DAGVTQSPTHLIKTRGQQVTLRCSPKSGHDTVSWYQQALGQGPQFIFQYYEEEERQRGNFPDRFSGHQFPNYSSELNVNALLLGDSALYLCASSSLAGKSPSTDTQYFGPGTRLTVL.

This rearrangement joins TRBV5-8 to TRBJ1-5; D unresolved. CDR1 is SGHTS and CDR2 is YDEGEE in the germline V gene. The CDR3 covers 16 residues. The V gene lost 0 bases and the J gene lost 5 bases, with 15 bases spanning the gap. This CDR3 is CASSLGGMPGDQPQHF. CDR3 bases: TGTGCCAGCAGCTTGGGAGGTATGCCAGGAGATCAGCCCCAGCATTTT. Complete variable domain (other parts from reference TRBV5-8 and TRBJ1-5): EAGVTQSPTHLIKTRGQQATLRCSPISGHTSVYWYQQALGLGLQFLLWYDEGEERNRGNFPPRFSGRQFPNYSSELNVNALELEDSALYLCASSLGGMPGDQPQHFGDGTRLSIL.

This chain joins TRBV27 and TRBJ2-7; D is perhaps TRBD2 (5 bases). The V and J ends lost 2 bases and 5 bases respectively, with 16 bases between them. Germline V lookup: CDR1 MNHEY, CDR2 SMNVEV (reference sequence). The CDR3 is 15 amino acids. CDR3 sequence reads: CASSLMGEGPNEQYF. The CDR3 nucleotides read TGTGCCAGCAGTTTAATGGGAGAAGGCCCTAACGAGCAGTACTTC.